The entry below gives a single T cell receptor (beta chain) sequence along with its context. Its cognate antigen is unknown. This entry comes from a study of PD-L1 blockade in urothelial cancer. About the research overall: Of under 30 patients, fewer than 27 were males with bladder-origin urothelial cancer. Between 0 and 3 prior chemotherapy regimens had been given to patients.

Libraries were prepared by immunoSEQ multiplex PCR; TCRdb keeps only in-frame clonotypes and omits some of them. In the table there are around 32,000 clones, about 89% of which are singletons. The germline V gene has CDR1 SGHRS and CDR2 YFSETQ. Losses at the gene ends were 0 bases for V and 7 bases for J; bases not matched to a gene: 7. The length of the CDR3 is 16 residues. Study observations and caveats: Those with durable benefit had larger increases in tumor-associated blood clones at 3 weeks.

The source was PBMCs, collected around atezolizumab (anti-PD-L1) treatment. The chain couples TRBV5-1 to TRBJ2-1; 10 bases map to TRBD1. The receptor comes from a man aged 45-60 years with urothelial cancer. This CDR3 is CASSLGDGTGANEQFF. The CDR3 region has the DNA TGCGCCAGCAGCTTGGGTGATGGGACAGGGGCGAATGAGCAGTTCTTC.